This TCR beta chain came from a study of OX40 agonist ivuxolimab in advanced cancers. As for the study in general: Ivuxolimab, an agonist antibody against OX40 (CD134), was given to patients.

This table comes from immunoSEQ multiplex PCR, and its TCRdb copy is limited to in-frame clones, with some not included. The profile covers about 48,000 clones, with 81% appearing a single time and around 7.1% taken by the ten largest. Germline values: CDR1 SGHTS, CDR2 YDEGEE. This CDR3 comprises 17 residues. Trimming shortened V by 0 bases and J by 3 bases, and 19 bases separated the two germline ends. The rearrangement joins TRBV5-8 to TRBJ2-7; D possibly corresponds to TRBD2 (6 bases). The source of this sequence is an adult with an advanced solid tumor such as melanoma, head and neck, liver or kidney cancer. Sequenced here: CD4+ or CD8+ T cells sorted from blood, sampled in a trial of the OX40 agonist ivuxolimab. The CDR3 DNA follows: TGTGCCAGCAGCTTGGGTTCGGTGGCGGGACCTTTCTACGAGCAGTACTTC. It encodes CASSLGSVAGPFYEQYF.